The clone carrying this T cell receptor beta chain has a count of ten or more. Its antigen is unknown. This specimen belongs to a study of blood T cells in healthy people across ages. Whole-study context: Template switching captured about one barcoded beta molecule per two T cells.

General study results and limits: Estimated diversity that came from one million T cells was considered an underestimate.

There are 13 residues in the CDR3. V was pared by 0 bases and J by 5 bases, with 7 bases between. The V gene's germline CDR1 is SEHNR and CDR2 FQNEAQ (reference sequence). A J-beta primer mix and a sample-barcoded 5' primer were used in a second PCR of roughly 7 to 12 cycles. MiXCR was run by TCRdb on the 5' RACE reads, yielding one entry per CDR3 protein. The data contain hundreds of thousands of distinct CDR3 sequences, roughly 21% of them singletons. The receptor was isolated from a man between 65 and 85 years old in good health. Material for sequencing was blood. The chain combines TRBV7-9 with TRBJ2-5, with D unresolved. In DNA, the CDR3 is TGTGCCAGCAGCTTAGCCTCATACGAGACCCAGTACTTC. Amino acid sequence: CASSLASYETQYF. Together with reference TRBV7-9 and TRBJ2-5, the CDR3 gives the full variable domain: DTGVSQNPRHKITKRGQNVTFRCDPISEHNRLYWYRQTLGQGPEFLTYFQNEAQLEKSRLLSDRFSAERPKGSFSTLEIQRTEQGDSAMYLCASSLASYETQYFGPGTRLLVL.